This TCR beta chain was recovered during a study of shared clonotypes between healthy human individuals. For the study at large: CD4 naive and memory got three plates each, CD8 naive two, CD8 memory one.

Germline values: CDR1 KGHSH, CDR2 LQKENI. The CDR3 has 15 amino acids. With 6 bases removed from V and 8 bases from J, the gap between germline ends came to 22 bases. Generated by immunoSEQ multiplex PCR, the TCRdb table keeps only in-frame clones and is missing some. The data show around 2,000,000 clones, 95% seen once. Sequencing was performed on naive CD4+ T cells sorted from blood. The subset: CD45RA+ positively selected. This TCR was recovered from a man aged 18 to 29 in good health. The chain uses TRBV18 and TRBJ1-2; tentative D call: TRBD1 (6 bases). The CDR3 sequence: CASSKDDRTPWGYTF. In DNA, the CDR3 is TGTGCCAGCTCTAAGGATGACAGGACCCCCTGGGGCTACACCTTC.